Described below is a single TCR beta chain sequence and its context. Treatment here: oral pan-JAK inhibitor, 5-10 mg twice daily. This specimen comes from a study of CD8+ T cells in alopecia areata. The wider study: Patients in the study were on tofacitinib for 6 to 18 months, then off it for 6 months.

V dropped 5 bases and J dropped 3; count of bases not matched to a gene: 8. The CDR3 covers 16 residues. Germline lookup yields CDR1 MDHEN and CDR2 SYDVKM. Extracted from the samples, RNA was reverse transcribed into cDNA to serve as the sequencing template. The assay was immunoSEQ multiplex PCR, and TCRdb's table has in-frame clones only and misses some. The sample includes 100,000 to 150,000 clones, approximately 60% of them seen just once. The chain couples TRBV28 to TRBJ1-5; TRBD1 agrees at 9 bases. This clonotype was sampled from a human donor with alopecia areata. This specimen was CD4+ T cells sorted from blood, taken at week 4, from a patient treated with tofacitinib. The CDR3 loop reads CASSGDRAYPNQPQHF. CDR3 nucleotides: TGTGCCAGCAGTGGGGACAGGGCGTATCCCAATCAGCCCCAGCATTTT.